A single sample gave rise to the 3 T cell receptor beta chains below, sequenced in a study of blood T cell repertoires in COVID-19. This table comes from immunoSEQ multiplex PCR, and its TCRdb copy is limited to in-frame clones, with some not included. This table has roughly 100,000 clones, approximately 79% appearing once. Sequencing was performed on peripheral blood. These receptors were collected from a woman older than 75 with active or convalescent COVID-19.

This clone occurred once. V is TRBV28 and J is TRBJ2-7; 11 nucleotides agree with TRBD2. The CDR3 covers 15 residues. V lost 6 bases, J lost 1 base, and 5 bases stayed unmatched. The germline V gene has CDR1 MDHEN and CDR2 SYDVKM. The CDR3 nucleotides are TGTGCCAGCAGCTCCGGGACTAGCGGATCCTACGAGCAGTACTTC. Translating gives CASSSGTSGSYEQYF.

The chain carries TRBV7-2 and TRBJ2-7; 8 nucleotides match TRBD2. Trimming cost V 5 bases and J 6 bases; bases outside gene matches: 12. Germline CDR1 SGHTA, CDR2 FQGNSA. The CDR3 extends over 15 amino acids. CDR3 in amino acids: CASSPASGSWGEQYF. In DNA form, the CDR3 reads TGTGCCAGCAGCCCCGCGAGCGGGAGCTGGGGCGAGCAGTACTTC.

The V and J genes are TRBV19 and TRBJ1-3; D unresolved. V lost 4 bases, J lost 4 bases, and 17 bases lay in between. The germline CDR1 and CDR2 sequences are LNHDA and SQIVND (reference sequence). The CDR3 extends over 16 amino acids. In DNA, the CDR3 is TGTGCCAGTAGTAATTGGGCCAACTCCAACGGAAACACCATATATTTT. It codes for CASSNWANSNGNTIYF.